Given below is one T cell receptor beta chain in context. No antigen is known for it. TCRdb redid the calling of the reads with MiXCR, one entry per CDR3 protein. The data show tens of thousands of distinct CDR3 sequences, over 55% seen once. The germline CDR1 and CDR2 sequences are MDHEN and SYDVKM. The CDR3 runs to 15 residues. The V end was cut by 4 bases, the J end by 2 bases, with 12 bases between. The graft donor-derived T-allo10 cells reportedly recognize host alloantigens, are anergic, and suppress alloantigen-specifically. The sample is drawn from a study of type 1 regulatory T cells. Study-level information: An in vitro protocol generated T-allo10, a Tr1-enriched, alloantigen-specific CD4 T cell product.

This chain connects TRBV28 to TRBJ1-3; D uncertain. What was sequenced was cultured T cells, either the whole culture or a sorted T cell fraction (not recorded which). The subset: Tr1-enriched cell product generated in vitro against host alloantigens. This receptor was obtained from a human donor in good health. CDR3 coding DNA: TGTGCCAGCAGTTCGCCCGAATGGCCTGGAAACACCATATATTTT. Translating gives CASSSPEWPGNTIYF.